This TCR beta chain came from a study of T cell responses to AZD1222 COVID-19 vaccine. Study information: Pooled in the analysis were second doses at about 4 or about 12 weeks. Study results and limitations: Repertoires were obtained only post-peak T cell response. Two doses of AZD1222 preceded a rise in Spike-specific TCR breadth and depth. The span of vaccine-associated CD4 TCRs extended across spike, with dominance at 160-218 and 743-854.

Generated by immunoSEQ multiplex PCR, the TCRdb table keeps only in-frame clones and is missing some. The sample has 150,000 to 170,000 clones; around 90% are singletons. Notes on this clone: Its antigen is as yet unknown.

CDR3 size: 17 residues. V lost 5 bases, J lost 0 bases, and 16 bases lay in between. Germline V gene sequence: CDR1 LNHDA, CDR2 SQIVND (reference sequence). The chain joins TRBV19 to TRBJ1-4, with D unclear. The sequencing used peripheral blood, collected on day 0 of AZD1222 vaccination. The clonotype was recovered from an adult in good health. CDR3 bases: TGTGCCAGTAGTTTCTCTGGCAGATCGGCAACTAATGAAAAACTGTTTTTT. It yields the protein CASSFSGRSATNEKLFF.